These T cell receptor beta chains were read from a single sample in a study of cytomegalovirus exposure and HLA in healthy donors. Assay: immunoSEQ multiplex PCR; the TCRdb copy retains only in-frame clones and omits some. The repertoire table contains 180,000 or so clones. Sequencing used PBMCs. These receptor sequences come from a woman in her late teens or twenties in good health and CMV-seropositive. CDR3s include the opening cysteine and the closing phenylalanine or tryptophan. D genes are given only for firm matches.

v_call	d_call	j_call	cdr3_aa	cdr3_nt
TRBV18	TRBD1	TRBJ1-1	CASSPTDRVTEAFF	TGTGCCAGCTCACCAACCGACAGGGTCACTGAAGCTTTCTTT
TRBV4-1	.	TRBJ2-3	CASSQAVSGSTDTQYF	TGCGCCAGCAGCCAAGCAGTCAGCGGTAGCACAGATACGCAGTATTTT
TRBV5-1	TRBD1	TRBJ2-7	CASSLQLRTGNSYEQYF	TGCGCCAGCAGCTTGCAACTTAGGACAGGGAATTCCTACGAGCAGTACTTC
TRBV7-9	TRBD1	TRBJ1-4	CASSFPGQGGEKLFF	TGTGCCAGCAGCTTCCCCGGACAGGGCGGTGAAAAACTGTTTTTT
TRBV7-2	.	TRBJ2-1	CASSLAGSSYNEQFF	TGTGCCAGCAGCTTAGCGGGGAGCTCCTACAATGAGCAGTTCTTC
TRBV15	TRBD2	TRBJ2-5	CATSRDQASGRAGVGTQYF	TGTGCCACCAGCAGAGACCAGGCTAGCGGGAGGGCCGGGGTTGGGACCCAGTACTTC
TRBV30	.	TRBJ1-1	CAWREPWGGEAFF	TGTGCCTGGAGGGAACCATGGGGGGGCGAAGCTTTCTTT
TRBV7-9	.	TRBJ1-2	CAAGGVLEFYTF	TGTGCCGCAGGCGGGGTCCTCGAGTTCTACACCTTC
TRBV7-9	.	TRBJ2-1	CASSLMGGPDNEQFF	TGTGCCAGCAGCTTGATGGGGGGGCCGGACAATGAGCAGTTCTTC
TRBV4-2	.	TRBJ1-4	CASSQAPATNEKLFF	TGTGCCAGCAGCCAAGCGCCGGCAACTAATGAAAAACTGTTTTTT
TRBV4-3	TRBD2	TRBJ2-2	CASRPTVLAGGHTGELFF	TGCGCCAGCAGGCCTACCGTACTAGCGGGGGGGCACACCGGGGAGCTGTTTTTT
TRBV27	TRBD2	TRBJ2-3	CASSPGTRELDTQYF	TGTGCCAGCAGCCCGGGGACTAGGGAACTTGATACGCAGTATTTT
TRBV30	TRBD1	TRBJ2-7	CAWSTGQGKREYF	TGTGCCTGGAGTACGGGACAGGGGAAGAGGGAGTACTTC
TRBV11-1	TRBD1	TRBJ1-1	CASSRFPGQLNTEAFF	TGTGCCAGCAGCCGATTCCCGGGACAGTTGAACACTGAAGCTTTCTTT
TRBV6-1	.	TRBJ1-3	CASSDGVVKRGATGNTIYF	TGTGCCAGCAGTGATGGGGTCGTAAAGCGGGGGGCAACTGGAAACACCATATATTTT
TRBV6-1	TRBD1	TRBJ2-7	CASSVGGQGIYEQYF	TGTGCCAGCAGTGTCGGAGGACAGGGTATCTACGAGCAGTACTTC
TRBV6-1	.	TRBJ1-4	CASSYQSGDEKLFF	TGTGCCAGCAGTTATCAGTCCGGGGATGAAAAACTGTTTTTT
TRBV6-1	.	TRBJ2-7	CASRAGQTYEQYF	TGTGCCAGCAGAGCTGGACAGACCTACGAGCAGTACTTC
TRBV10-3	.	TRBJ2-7	CAISEWEGTSTYEQYF	TGTGCCATCAGTGAGTGGGAAGGGACTTCGACCTACGAGCAGTACTTC
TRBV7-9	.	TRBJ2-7	CASSLEDSYEQYF	TGTGCCAGCAGCTTGGAGGACTCCTACGAGCAGTACTTC
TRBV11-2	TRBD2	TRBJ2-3	CASSPGGPGTDTQYF	TGTGCCAGCAGCCCGGGGGGGCCGGGCACAGATACGCAGTATTTT
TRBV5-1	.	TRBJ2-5	CASSRPGVAEETQYF	TGCGCCAGCAGCCGACCAGGGGTGGCCGAAGAGACCCAGTACTTC
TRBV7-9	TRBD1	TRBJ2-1	CASSFSGTDQDEQFF	TGTGCCAGCAGCTTCTCCGGGACAGACCAGGATGAGCAGTTCTTC
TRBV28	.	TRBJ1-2	CASSVQANYGYTF	TGTGCCAGCAGCGTACAGGCTAACTATGGCTACACCTTC
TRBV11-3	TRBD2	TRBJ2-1	CASSLSLAGGPGQFF	TGTGCCAGCAGCTTATCTCTAGCGGGGGGGCCGGGGCAGTTCTTC
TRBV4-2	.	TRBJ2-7	CASSPGSNEQYF	TGTGCCAGCAGCCCGGGGTCTAACGAGCAGTACTTC
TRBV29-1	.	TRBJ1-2	CSVDRRGYGYTF	TGCAGCGTTGACAGAAGGGGCTATGGCTACACCTTC
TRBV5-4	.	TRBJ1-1	CASSAPGESSEAFF	TGTGCCAGCAGCGCCCCAGGCGAATCGAGTGAAGCTTTCTTT
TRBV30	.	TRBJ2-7	CAWSVLARYEQYF	TGTGCCTGGAGTGTACTAGCTCGGTACGAGCAGTACTTC